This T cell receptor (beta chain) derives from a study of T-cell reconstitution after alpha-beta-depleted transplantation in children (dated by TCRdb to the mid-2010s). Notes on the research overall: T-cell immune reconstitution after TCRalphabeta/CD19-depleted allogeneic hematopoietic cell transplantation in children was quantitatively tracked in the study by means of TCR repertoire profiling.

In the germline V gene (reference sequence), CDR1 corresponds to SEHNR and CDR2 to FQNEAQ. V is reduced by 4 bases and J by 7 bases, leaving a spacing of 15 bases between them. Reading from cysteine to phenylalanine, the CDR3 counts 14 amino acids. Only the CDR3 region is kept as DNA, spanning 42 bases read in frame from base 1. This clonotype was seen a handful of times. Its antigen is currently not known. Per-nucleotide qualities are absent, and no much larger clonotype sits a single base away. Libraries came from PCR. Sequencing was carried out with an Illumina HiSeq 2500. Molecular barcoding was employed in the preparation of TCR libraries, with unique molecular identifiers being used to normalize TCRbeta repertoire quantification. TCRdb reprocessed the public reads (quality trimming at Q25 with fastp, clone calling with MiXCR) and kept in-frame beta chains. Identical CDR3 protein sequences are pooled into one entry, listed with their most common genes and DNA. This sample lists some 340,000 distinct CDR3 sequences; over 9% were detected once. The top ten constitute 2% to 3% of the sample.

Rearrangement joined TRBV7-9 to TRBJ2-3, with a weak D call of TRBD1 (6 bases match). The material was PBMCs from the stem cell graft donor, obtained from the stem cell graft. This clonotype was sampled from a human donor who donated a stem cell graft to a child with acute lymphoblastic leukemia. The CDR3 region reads CASSSGTPQNTQYF. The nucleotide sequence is TGTGCCAGCAGCTCTGGGACACCCCAGAATACGCAGTATTTT.